The 11 T cell receptor beta chains reported below all come from one sample, sequenced in a study of T cells in narcolepsy. The assay was immunoSEQ multiplex PCR, and TCRdb's table has in-frame clones only and misses some. Counted here are fewer than 35,000 clones, around four fifths occurring once; the ten biggest clones make up 2.6%. The specimen was CD45RA- memory CD4+ T cells from PBMCs. Receptors originate from a human donor with narcolepsy.

V gene TRBV7-3 combines with J gene TRBJ1-1; a weak D match, TRBD1 (5 bases). Germline loops: CDR1 SGHTA, CDR2 FQGTGA. The V end lost 6 bases, the J end lost 8 bases, and 16 bases lay between the germline ends. This CDR3 comprises 13 residues. CDR3 sequence reads: CASSLSGASEAFF. For the CDR3, the DNA is TGTGCCAGCAGTCTCTCCGGGGCCTCGGAAGCTTTCTTT.

The CDR3 sequence: CASSLRQMRSTSGANVLTF. CDR3 in DNA: TGCGCCAGCAGCTTAAGACAGATGCGAAGCACTTCTGGGGCCAACGTCCTGACTTTC. V gene TRBV5-1 combines with J gene TRBJ2-6, with a possible D match to TRBD1 (5 bases). V was clipped by 2 bases and J by 1 base, with 19 bases between them. Per the germline V gene, CDR1 is SGHRS and CDR2 is YFSETQ. The CDR3 consists of 19 residues.

The chain is built from TRBV5-4 and TRBJ2-5; D assignment may be TRBD1 or TRBD2 (5 bases each). The J call is uncertain, as TRBJ2-7 better fits the DNA end. CDR1 is SGHNT and CDR2 is YYREEE in the germline V gene (reference sequence). The CDR3 totals 14 residues. In nucleotides, the CDR3 is TGTGCCAGCAGCGGCGGGTTAAGGGGACACGAGCAGTACTTC. Its translation is CASSGGLRGHEQYF.

This clone was observed once. The rearrangement uses TRBV5-6 and TRBJ1-6, with no clear D. Germline CDR1 is SGHDT and CDR2 is YYEEEE. The CDR3 runs 14 residues. Trimming took off 7 bases at V and 10 bases at J, with 18 bases between the two ends. CDR3 nucleotides: TGTGCCAGCTCATACCGGGAGGGTGGATCACCCCTCCACTTT. Its protein product is CASSYREGGSPLHF.

The chain uses TRBV27 and TRBJ1-1; D unresolved. The CDR3 contains 14 residues. Germline values: CDR1 MNHEY, CDR2 SMNVEV (reference sequence). V was clipped by 10 bases and J by 1 base, with 16 bases between them. The CDR3 sequence is CATRKRKGNTEAFF. The CDR3 DNA reads as TGTGCCACCAGGAAACGGAAAGGGAACACTGAAGCTTTCTTT.

This clone was counted once. The chain recombines TRBV21-1 with TRBJ1-1; the table assigns TRBD1, which was not confirmed against the DNA. TRBV21-1 constitutes a pseudogene. The CDR3 covers 17 residues. The CDR3 nucleotides read TGTGCCAGCAGGGTAACGACAGGGACCAAACCGAACACTGAAGCTTTCTTT. Translating it yields CASRVTTGTKPNTEAFF.

V and J are TRBV11-2 and TRBJ1-1; D not resolved. CDR3 length: 14 residues. Germline V gene lookup returns CDR1 SGHAT and CDR2 FQNNGV. Trimming left V 5 bases short and J 1 base short, with 11 bases between. CDR3 sequence reads: CASSLGGANTEAFF. CDR3 nucleotide sequence: TGTGCCAGCAGCCTCGGTGGAGCGAACACTGAAGCTTTCTTT.

J is TRBJ2-3 and V is TRBV6-1; no clear D. CDR1 MNHNS and CDR2 SASEGT come from the germline V gene. The CDR3 sequence is 15 residues long. The germline V and J ends were trimmed by 4 bases and 1 base, with 12 bases remaining between them. The CDR3 sequence: CASSVEAFRTDTQYF. The DNA of the CDR3 is TGTGCCAGCAGTGTTGAAGCATTTCGCACAGATACGCAGTATTTT.

This clone was seen once. The chain carries TRBV4-1 and TRBJ1-4; 11 positions match TRBD1. V dropped 4 bases and J dropped 7; count of bases not matched to a gene: 8. The CDR3 has 16 residues. The germline gives CDR1 MGHRA, CDR2 YSYEKL. The CDR3 nucleotides read TGCGCCAGCAGCCGCCGGACAGGGGGCGAAGGTGAAAAACTGTTTTTT. Its translation: CASSRRTGGEGEKLFF.

This chain's CDR3 is CASSPRLGPTEAFF. The CDR3 DNA sequence: TGTGCCAGCAGTCCCCGTTTAGGGCCCACTGAAGCTTTCTTT. V is TRBV6-5 and J is TRBJ1-1; D unresolved. Trimming stripped 5 bases from V and 4 bases from J, with 14 bases between. The CDR3 loop spans 14 amino acids. Germline V gene data show CDR1 as MNHEY and CDR2 as SVGAGI.

This clone was counted between two and nine times. The CDR3 is CASGQRTDTQYF. For the CDR3, the DNA is TGTGCCAGCGGACAACGCACAGATACGCAGTATTTT. This chain uses TRBV6-6 with TRBJ2-3; TRBD1 might be the D (5 bases). From germline, CDR1 is MNHNY and CDR2 SVGAGI (reference sequence). The CDR3 extends over 12 amino acids. V was trimmed by 8 bases and J by 1 base, leaving 7 bases between them.